This TCR beta chain comes out of a study of naive CD8 T cells in extremely preterm neonates. General observations from the study: Preterm neonate repertoires were significantly less rich by iChao1 than others. Preterm neonates shared more CDR3 nucleotide sequences (approximately 2.5%) than older groups.

CDR3 length: 16 amino acids. With 4 bases clipped from V and 6 bases from J, the junction kept 7 bases outside the gene matches. CDR1 is SEHNR, CDR2 FQNEAQ, per germline (reference sequence). The data were produced by immunoSEQ multiplex PCR, yet TCRdb's version contains in-frame clones alone and is incomplete. The sample yields fewer than 6,500 clones, nearly 98% seen once. Points on this clone: Antigen specificity is unknown.

The source material was naive CD8+ T cells from blood. The V gene is TRBV7-9, the J gene TRBJ2-2, with 11 bases identical to TRBD2. This TCR was sampled from a human donor in good health. CDR3 amino acids: CASSSRLAGPAGELFF. CDR3 bases: TGTGCCAGCAGCTCACGACTAGCGGGGCCGGCCGGGGAGCTGTTTTTT.